One T cell receptor beta chain is described in this entry. Antigen unknown. Profiling relied on immunoSEQ multiplex PCR, and the TCRdb table lists in-frame clones only, not all of them. The sample includes 35,000 to 50,000 clones, 70% of them seen just once. The data were taken from a study of vaccination effects on CD4 cells after COVID-19. Across the study: Participants each got two BNT162b2 or mRNA-1273 vaccine doses. Findings and limits, study-wide: Clones of infection and vaccine origin contracted markedly late after vaccination. Convalescent patients were scarce in the study, and it lacked early post-infection timepoints.

Germline trimming cut 4 bases from V and 2 bases from J; bases unmatched to any gene: 3. The CDR3 consists of 15 residues. CDR1 is PRHDT, CDR2 FYEKMQ, per germline (reference sequence). CD4+ T cells specific for antigen were expanded with viral peptide pools by the ViraFEST assay before sequencing. Culture lasted 10 days before CD4+ T cell isolation. Vaccine recipients had no previous SARS-CoV-2 infection; their nucleocapsid antibodies were negative. The chain uses TRBV13 and TRBJ2-7; 12 nucleotides agree with TRBD2. The receptor comes from a human donor who received a COVID-19 vaccine. The sample in question was CD4+ T cells from PBMCs cultured with HCoV-OC43 spike peptides, obtained before COVID-19 vaccination. Subset defined: HCoV-OC43 spike overlapping peptide pool stimulation. This chain's CDR3 is CASSSLAGGTYEQYF. In DNA, the CDR3 is TGTGCCAGCAGCTCTCTAGCGGGGGGGACCTACGAGCAGTACTTC.